Described below is a single TCR beta chain sequence and its context. Its antigen has not been determined. Base qualities are not recorded, but no much larger clone differs from it by a single base. The cohort comprised 670 or so healthy bone marrow donors. At the time of sampling, all cohort members were nominally healthy, though unrecorded immune exposures were likely present. The donor was CMV seropositive and was included in the group of 250 to 350 seropositive cohort members. A peripheral blood sample was collected from each donor, and TCR beta sequencing was performed on peripheral blood mononuclear cells. The Qiagen DNeasy Blood Extraction Kit was used to extract genomic DNA from the blood cell samples. These data originate in a study of cytomegalovirus exposure and HLA in healthy donors (TCRdb year 2017). Regarding the study in general: According to an earlier analysis of 587 of the donors, about 179 million T cells yielded some 120 million unique TCR beta sequences and approximately 280 Gb of sequence data. Around 330 gigabases of sequencing data and 70 million to 95 million unique TCR sequences made up an early release that covered 500 to 650 HLA-typed donors. Of the roughly 400 genotyped donors, around 81% fell in the genetic ancestry cluster associated with self-reported Caucasian donors. The study aimed to test whether cataloging public T cell receptors could reveal signatures of past pathogen exposure. The study profiled the T cell repertoires of hundreds of subjects by immunosequencing and related them to cytomegalovirus serostatus. Besides the first cohort of under 700 subjects, a separate validation cohort made up of 120 different subjects was used. To predict cytomegalovirus infection status, the study brought together high-throughput TCR immunosequencing, statistical association of individual TCRs with disease status, and machine learning. To study patterns of TCR occurrence, a later analysis re-analyzed previously published TCR beta repertoires from more than 550 donors and added high-resolution HLA genotyping. Rather than using new phenotypic data, the later analysis identified candidate immune exposures from TCR beta sequences and from how often those sequences occurred across donors. In an earlier analysis of 500 to 650 of the donors, high-throughput TCR beta sequencing was used to judge whether each TCR beta V gene segment behaved as functional or pseudogenic. Donor age, sex, ethnicity and CMV serostatus were compiled together with the repertoire data. A later genetic analysis took genome-wide SNP genotypes for about 55% of the 666 donors and used that subset as a discovery cohort. All discovery cohort repertoires had been generated using a single sequencing platform. HLA typing included class I and class II loci at four-digit resolution. The number of typed donors differed by locus: roughly 620-630 for A, B, C, DRB1 and DQB1; some 500 for DQA1; about 600 for DPA1; and 400 to 480 for DPB1. Four to six DR-DQ haplotypes were handled as single units for association and clustering, since linkage in the cohort was strong. Among 300 to 500 genotyped donors of the cohort, an average of approximately 240,000 unique TCR beta nucleotide sequences was sequenced per donor, of which 15% to 20% were non-productive. On the study overall, not on this receptor specifically: The 87-base-pair reads could not distinguish some IMGT-functional V segments, including TRBV6-2 and TRBV6-3, so those segments were excluded. A later analysis found that HLA-associated TCR beta chains were more clonally expanded and had lower generation probabilities than equally common non-associated chains. HLA typing was unavailable for some donors at each locus, so association tests used only the typed subset. Roughly uniform sequencing depth across donors was assumed in presence/absence analyses, although this assumption may not hold. Most CMV-associated TCR beta chains appeared to be HLA-restricted in a later analysis, and the HLA associations seemed to be driven largely by CMV exposure. The only immune exposure information available for the cohort was CMV serostatus. In the study, 164 TCR beta chains were listed as associated with cytomegalovirus. A further reported finding was that TCR beta sequences accurately predicted the HLA-A and HLA-B alleles for most subjects in the first cohort. Most TCR sequences were observed very rarely across donors, whereas some public TCRs were present in many individuals. A cluster of highly shared sequence variants was judged likely to represent a technical artifact of the sequencing pipeline. A later genetic analysis reported fewer N-insertions in productive TCRs among donors in an Asian-associated ancestry cluster than the roughly 670-donor mean. The classifier was reported to diagnose cytomegalovirus status with high specificity and sensitivity in both the original and validation cohorts. Only TCR beta chains were sequenced in this cohort, and the absence of alpha or paired-chain data limited detectable features. A few of the identified cytomegalovirus-associated TCR beta chains were confirmed in vitro to be specific for cytomegalovirus antigens. According to the authors, the approach could potentially be generalized to other disease states and immunological phenotypes. Because counts were too low, roughly 16 rarely observed V segments, including chromosome 9 orphons, were left out of the earlier analysis of approximately 500 of the donors. Correlated functional status among segregating V segments might reflect linkage disequilibrium, but an unknown experimental factor could not be ruled out. Specific HLA alleles were associated with 16,951 TCR beta sequences at a false discovery rate of 0.05 in a later analysis. Broadly in line with IMGT annotations, most TCR beta V segments showed up in productive rearrangements about 87% or about 30% of the time in an earlier analysis of 450 to 600 of the donors. Several of the top co-occurrence clusters appeared to be linked to parvovirus B19, influenza, CMV and Epstein-Barr virus, according to a later analysis. In a later analysis, the rate of TCR association differed among HLA loci, with DRB1 alleles having the most associated TCRs and HLA-C alleles having the fewest. Strong co-occurrence of HLA alleles, especially DR and DQ, made assigning TCR associations to individual alleles difficult. An association between a missense DCLRE1C variant and V-gene and J-gene trimming of TCR beta chains was found in a later genetic analysis and replicated in an independent cohort.

The germline V gene provides CDR1 MDHEN and CDR2 SYDVKM. The CDR3 starts with the cysteine, ends with the phenylalanine, and has 16 residues. Only CDR3 DNA remains: 48 bases, in frame from the first base. V is cut by 5 bases and J by 5 bases, and the space between the germline ends is 21 bases. Library method: the immunoSEQ multiplex PCR assay. For the multiplex PCR, a mixture combining 60 forward primers for TCR Vbeta segments and 13 reverse primers for TCR Jbeta segments was used. Amplification of the CDR3 region of rearranged TCR beta genes was performed with a multiplex PCR assay on genomic DNA. The amplified TCR beta libraries were sequenced on the Illumina HiSeq System as 87-base-pair reads. The authors' pipeline ran thus. A later analysis counted approximately 74 million unique TCR beta chains across the 640 or so repertoires, and around 9.9 million of these chains were shared by at least two donors. Raw reads were error-corrected and collapsed into unique sequences with a nearest-neighbor algorithm that merged closely related sequences to remove PCR and sequencing errors. To assign V, D and J gene segments, CDR3 sequences were aligned to IMGT reference sequences. For a sequence to be retained, a match of at least six nucleotides to both a V gene segment and a J gene segment was required. A rearrangement was called productive if the CDR3 had no stop codons and remained in frame with V and J, and every other rearrangement was called non-productive. CDR3 was defined according to IMGT convention as the region running from the second conserved V-encoded cysteine to the conserved J-encoded phenylalanine. The earlier analysis of roughly 590 of the donors excluded sequences that lacked an unambiguous match to a single V gene segment. An earlier analysis of about 590 of the donors classified V segments as functional when productive rearrangements were above 56.7% and as segregating when the standard deviation between donors was above 5%. To diagnose cytomegalovirus status from the catalog of TCR beta chain sequences, a statistical classification framework was built. V and J gene assignment, in a later analysis, came from comparing TCR nucleotide sequences with IMGT/GENE-DB human TR gene sequences. In a later analysis, CDR3 sequences and most-parsimonious VDJ recombination scenarios were assigned using the TCRdist pipeline. In a later analysis, each TCR beta chain was defined by its CDR3 amino acid sequence together with its V-gene family, and reads without a unique V-gene family were excluded. As a way to deal with suspected cross-contamination and a sequencing artifact, a later analysis dropped roughly 620 nucleotide sequences that were highly shared and had low generation probability. In a later analysis, a clonal expansion index for each public chain was calculated from normalized within-repertoire ranks of inferred template counts. In a later analysis, generation probabilities were computed with a VDJ recombination model fitted to out-of-frame rearrangements, and the resulting probabilities were checked against IGoR. A later analysis scored TCR-TCR, TCR-HLA and TCR-CMV co-occurrence with hypergeometric tests, applying a repertoire-size bias correction to TCR pairs. A later analysis estimated false discovery rates by permuting HLA or CMV assignments 20 times. In a later analysis, co-occurring TCRs were grouped using DBSCAN, with TCRdist sequence similarity added in when clustering inside HLA-allele-positive subsets. Co-occurrence clustering excluded repertoires with fewer than 30,000 or more than 120,000 public chains, plus five with anomalous nucleotide sharing. As stored in TCRdb, this immuneACCESS dataset retains in-frame rearrangements with V and J assigned. A fraction of the clones does not appear; measured against another copy, unresolved V genes explain less than half of the discrepancy, and the remainder lacks a known reason. That table gives V, J and clone size, and the DNA gave D and trimming. The sample table records about 190,000 clones; roughly 80% of these occur just once. 3% to 4% of the sample belongs to the ten largest clones.

This receptor was identified in a woman in her twenties or thirties in good health and CMV-seropositive. The sample taken for sequencing was PBMCs. The sequence joins TRBV28 to TRBJ2-5; no D gene call is confident. The DNA reads as follows: TGTGCCAGCAGTCTGCCCGCAGTCGGCGGTGGCGAGACCCAGTACTTC. Translated, it gives CASSLPAVGGGETQYF.